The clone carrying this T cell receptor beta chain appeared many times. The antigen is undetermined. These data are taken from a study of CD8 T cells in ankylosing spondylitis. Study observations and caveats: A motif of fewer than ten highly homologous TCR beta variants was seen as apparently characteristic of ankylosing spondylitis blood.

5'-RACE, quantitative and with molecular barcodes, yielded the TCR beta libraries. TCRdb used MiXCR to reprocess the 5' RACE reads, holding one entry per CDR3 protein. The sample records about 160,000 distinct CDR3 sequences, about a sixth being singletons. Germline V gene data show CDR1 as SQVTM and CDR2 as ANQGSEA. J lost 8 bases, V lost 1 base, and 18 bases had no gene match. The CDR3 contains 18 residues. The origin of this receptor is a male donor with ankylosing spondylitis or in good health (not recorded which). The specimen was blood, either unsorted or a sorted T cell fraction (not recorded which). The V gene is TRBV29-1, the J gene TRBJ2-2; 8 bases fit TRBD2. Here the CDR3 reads CSVEGQREPPTPPGELFF. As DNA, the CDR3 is TGCAGCGTTGAAGGTCAGCGGGAGCCCCCCACACCACCGGGGGAGCTGTTTTTT.